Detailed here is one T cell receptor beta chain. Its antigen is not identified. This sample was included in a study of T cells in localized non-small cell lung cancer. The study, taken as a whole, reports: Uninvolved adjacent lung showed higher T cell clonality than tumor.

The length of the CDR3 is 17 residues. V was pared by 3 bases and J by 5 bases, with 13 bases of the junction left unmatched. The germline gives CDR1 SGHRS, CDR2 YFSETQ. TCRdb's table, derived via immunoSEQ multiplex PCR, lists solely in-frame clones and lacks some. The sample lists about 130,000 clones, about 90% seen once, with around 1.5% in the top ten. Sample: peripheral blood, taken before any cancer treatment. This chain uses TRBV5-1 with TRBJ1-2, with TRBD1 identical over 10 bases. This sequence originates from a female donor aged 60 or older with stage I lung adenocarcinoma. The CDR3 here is CASSYSNRQGAGYGYTF. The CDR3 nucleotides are TGCGCCAGCAGCTATTCAAACCGACAGGGGGCGGGTTATGGCTACACCTTC.